These T cell receptor beta chains were read from a single sample in a study of blood T cell repertoires in COVID-19. The data were produced by immunoSEQ multiplex PCR, yet TCRdb's version contains in-frame clones alone and is incomplete. Of some 300,000 clones in the sample, around 90% were seen once. Sequencing input: peripheral blood. The receptors stem from a man between 65 and 85 years old with acute or convalescent COVID-19. Each CDR3 is given without its conserved first and last residue. Fields, in order: CDR3 protein, clone size, V gene, D gene. A D gene is named only where the DNA matches it firmly. Not all rows give a size; the values are once, few, many and, for expanded clones, a class.

ASSLARTSSYNEQF	NA	TRBV11-2	NA
ASSSGGQLGQPQH	NA	TRBV7-9	NA
ASSSPDSSTDTQY	NA	TRBV28	NA
SASGAVGARSPLH	many	TRBV20-1	NA
ASSLGQGNEAF	few	TRBV27	NA
ASSPNSPPYEQY	NA	TRBV18	NA
ASRRSAGGTDTQY	NA	TRBV19	TRBD2
ASSLGTSGETQY	NA	TRBV7-2	TRBD2
ASRPDSGRRETQY	NA	TRBV6-6	TRBD2
ASSTRDRVNEQF	NA	TRBV11-2	TRBD1
ASSLMAGSDTQY	NA	TRBV7-8	NA